The present T cell receptor beta chain was sequenced within a study of Graves' ophthalmopathy and Graves' hyperthyroidism. Germline V lookup: CDR1 SGHTA, CDR2 FQGTGA. V was cut by 0 bases and J by 6 bases, with 8 bases left in between. The CDR3 is 14 amino acids. Investigators amplified TCR beta CDR3 regions from RNA transcripts. The authors performed first-round RT-PCR with HTBI primers and then a second-round multiplex PCR. TCRdb recomputed calls from the multiplex PCR reads with MiXCR, one row per CDR3 protein. The sample has just over 400,000 distinct CDR3 sequences; under 25% are singletons. Stable hyperthyroidism denotes an absence of ophthalmopathy throughout 18 months of follow-up. It was from about 10 ml of fresh peripheral blood that the PBMCs came.

This receptor was taken from a woman aged 18-30 years with stable Graves' hyperthyroidism. This chain joins TRBV7-3 and TRBJ2-2; tentative D call: TRBD2 (6 bases). The sequencing sample was made of peripheral blood. The CDR3: CASSLTSGPGELFF. The CDR3 DNA is TGTGCCAGCAGCTTAACGAGCGGGCCCGGGGAGCTGTTTTTT.